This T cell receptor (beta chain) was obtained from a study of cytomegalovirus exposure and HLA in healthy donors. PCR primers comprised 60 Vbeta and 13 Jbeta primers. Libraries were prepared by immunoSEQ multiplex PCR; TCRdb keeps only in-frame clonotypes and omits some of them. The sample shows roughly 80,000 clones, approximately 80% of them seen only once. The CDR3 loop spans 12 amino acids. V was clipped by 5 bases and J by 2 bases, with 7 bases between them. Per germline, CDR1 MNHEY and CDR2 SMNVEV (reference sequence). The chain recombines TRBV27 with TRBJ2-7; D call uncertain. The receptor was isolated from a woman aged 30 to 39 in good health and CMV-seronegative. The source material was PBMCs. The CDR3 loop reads CASSPTPYEQYF. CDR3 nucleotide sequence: TGTGCCAGCAGTCCCACACCCTACGAGCAGTACTTC.